This TCR beta chain originates from a study of T cells after yellow fever vaccination. With 4 bases removed from V and 4 bases from J, the gap between germline ends came to 15 bases. The CDR3 is made up of 15 amino acids. CDR1 LGHNA and CDR2 YNFKEQ come from the germline V gene. Study results and caveats: Most primary-vaccination clones reappeared after the booster (approximately 95% CD4, 88% CD8). The secondary response peaked faster, at day 5 versus 15, but was weaker. The appearance of a small share of clonotypes in both CD4 and CD8 compartments was observed.

This clonotype has just a few counts. Antigen: not known. Universal primer sites and UMIs were introduced during 5'RACE template-switching synthesis of TCR cDNA. TCRdb reprocessed the 5' RACE reads via MiXCR and lists one record per CDR3 protein. This repertoire shows hundreds of thousands of distinct CDR3 sequences, roughly 4% found once; its top ten account for roughly a quarter. The starting material was PBMCs, obtained on the day of the yellow fever booster vaccination. This TCR was sampled from a man younger than 30 who received the YFV17D yellow fever vaccine. V and J are TRBV4-2 and TRBJ2-3; D may be TRBD1 (5 bases). The CDR3 loop reads CASSRQPLGSDTQYF. The CDR3 DNA sequence: TGTGCCAGCAGCCGACAGCCATTAGGGTCAGATACGCAGTATTTT.